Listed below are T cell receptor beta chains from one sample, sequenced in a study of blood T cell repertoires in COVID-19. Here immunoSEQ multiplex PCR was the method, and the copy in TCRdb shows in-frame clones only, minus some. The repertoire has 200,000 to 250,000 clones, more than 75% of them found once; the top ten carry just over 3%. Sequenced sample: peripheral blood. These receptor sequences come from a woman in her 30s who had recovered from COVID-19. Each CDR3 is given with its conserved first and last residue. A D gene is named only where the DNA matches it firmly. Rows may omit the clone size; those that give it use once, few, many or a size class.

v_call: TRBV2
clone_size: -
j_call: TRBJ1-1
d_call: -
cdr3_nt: TGTGCCAGCCTAGGACGGCGGGAGAACACTGAAGCTTTCTTT
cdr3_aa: CASLGRRENTEAFF

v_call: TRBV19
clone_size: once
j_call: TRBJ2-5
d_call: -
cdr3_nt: TGTGCCAGTAGTAGGCGGGACCCAATATTGGAGACCCAGTACTTC
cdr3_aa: CASSRRDPILETQYF

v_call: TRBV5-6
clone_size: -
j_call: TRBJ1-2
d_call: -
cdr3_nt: TGTGCCAGCAGCTTGGGCAGGTCAAACCTCTTTGGCTACACCTTC
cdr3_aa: CASSLGRSNLFGYTF

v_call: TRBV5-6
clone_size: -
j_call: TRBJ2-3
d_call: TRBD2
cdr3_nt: TGTGCCAGCACTCGAGCGGGGGGGAGCACAGATACGCAGTATTTT
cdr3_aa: CASTRAGGSTDTQYF

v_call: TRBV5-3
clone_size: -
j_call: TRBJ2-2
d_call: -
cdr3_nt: TGTGCCAGAAGCTTCACCCGGGACATTACCAAAAAGACTAGCCTGGCCGGGGAGCTGTTTTTT
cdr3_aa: CARSFTRDITKKTSLAGELFF

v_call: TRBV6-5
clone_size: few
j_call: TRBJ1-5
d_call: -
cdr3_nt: TGTGCCAGCAGTTACAGGAGGAATCAGCCCCAGCATTTT
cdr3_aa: CASSYRRNQPQHF

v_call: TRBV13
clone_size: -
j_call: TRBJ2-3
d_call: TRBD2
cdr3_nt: TGTGCCAGCAGCTTTTCGTCCGACGAGCGGGGGGGCATAAAAGATACGCAGTATTTT
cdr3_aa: CASSFSSDERGGIKDTQYF

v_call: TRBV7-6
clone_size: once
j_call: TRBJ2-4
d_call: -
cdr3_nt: TGTGCCAGCAGCTTAGGGGCGGAGGACAGTCGGTTTCAGTACTTC
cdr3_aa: CASSLGAEDSRFQYF

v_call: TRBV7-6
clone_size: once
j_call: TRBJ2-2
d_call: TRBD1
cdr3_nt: TGTGCCAGCAGCCCCCAATCATGGGACAGGGGAAACACCGGGGAGCTGTTTTTT
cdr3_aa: CASSPQSWDRGNTGELFF

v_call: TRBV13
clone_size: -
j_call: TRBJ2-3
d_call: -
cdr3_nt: TGTGCCAGCAGCTTATATTCAGGGGGGACGACAGATACGCAGTATTTT
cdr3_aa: CASSLYSGGTTDTQYF

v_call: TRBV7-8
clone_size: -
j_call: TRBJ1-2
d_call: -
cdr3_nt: TGTGCCAGCAGCTTAACACAGGGTCTCGGCTACACCTTC
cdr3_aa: CASSLTQGLGYTF

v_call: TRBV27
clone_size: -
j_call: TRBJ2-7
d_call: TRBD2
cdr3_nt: TGTGCCAGCACCCTTTTAGCGGGGAGCTCCTACGAGCAGTACTTC
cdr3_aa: CASTLLAGSSYEQYF

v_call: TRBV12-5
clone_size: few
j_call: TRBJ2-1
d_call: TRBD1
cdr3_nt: TGTGCTAGTGCTCGGGACAGGGAGAGGTACAATGAGCAGTTCTTC
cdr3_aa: CASARDRERYNEQFF

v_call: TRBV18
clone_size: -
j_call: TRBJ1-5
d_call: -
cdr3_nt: TGTGCCAGCTCACCTACCACAGGCCCCAATCAGCCCCAGCATTTT
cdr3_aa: CASSPTTGPNQPQHF

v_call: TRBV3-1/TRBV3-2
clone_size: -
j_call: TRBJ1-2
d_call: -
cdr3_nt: TGTGCCAGCAGCCCGGGGGTTGGTGGCTACACCTTC
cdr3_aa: CASSPGVGGYTF

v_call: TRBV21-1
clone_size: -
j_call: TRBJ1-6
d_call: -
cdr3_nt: TGTGCCAGCAGCAAACCATTCTACAGGAATAATTCACCCCTCCACTTT
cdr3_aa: CASSKPFYRNNSPLHF

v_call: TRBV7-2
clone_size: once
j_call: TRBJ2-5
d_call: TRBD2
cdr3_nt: TGTGCCAGCAGCCTTGCTCGAGGGACTAGCGGGGGGGCCCAGTACTTC
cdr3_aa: CASSLARGTSGGAQYF

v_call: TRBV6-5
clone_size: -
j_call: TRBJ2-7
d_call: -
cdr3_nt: TGTGCCAGCAGTTTCCTCCAGACAGGCTACGAGCAGTACTTC
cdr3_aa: CASSFLQTGYEQYF

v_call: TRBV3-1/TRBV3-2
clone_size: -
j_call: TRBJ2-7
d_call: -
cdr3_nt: TGTGCCAGCAGTCATTTTGGACACAAACTCTACGAGCAGTACTTC
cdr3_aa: CASSHFGHKLYEQYF

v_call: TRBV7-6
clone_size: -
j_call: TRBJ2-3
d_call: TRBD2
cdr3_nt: TGTGCCAGCAGCTTAGGACTAGCGGGGGGGCTCCCAGATACGCAGTATTTT
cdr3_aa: CASSLGLAGGLPDTQYF

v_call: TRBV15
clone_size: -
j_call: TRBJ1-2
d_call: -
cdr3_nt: TGTGCCACCAGCAGAGGGACAGCCCACTATGGCTACACCTTC
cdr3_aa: CATSRGTAHYGYTF

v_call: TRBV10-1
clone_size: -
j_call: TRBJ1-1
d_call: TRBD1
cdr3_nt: TGCGCCAGCAGTGAGTCGACAGGGGGCTTCGCTGAAGCTTTCTTT
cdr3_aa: CASSESTGGFAEAFF

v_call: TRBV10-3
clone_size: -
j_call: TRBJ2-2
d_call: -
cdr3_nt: TGTGCCATCAGTCGCGTGGGGGCGCCGACCGGGGAGCTGTTTTTT
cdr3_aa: CAISRVGAPTGELFF

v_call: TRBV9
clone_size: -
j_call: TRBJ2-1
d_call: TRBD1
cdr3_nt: TGTGCCAGCAGCGTGGGGACAGGGGGTCGCAATGAGCAGTTCTTC
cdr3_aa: CASSVGTGGRNEQFF

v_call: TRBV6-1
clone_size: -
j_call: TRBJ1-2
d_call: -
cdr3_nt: TGTGCCAGCAGTGATACGGGAGGGGCGTCTTGGTATGGCTACACCTTC
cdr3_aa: CASSDTGGASWYGYTF

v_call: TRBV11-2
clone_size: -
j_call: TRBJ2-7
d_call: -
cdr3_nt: TGTGCCAGCAGCTTTTCACGGACAGACTACGAGCAGTACTTC
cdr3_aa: CASSFSRTDYEQYF

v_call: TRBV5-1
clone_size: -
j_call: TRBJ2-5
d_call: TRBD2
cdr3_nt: TGCGCCAGCAGCCCGGGGACTAGCGGGGCCGAGACCCAGTACTTC
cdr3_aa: CASSPGTSGAETQYF

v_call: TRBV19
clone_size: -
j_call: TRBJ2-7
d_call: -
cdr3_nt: TGTGCCAGTACTGGGGCCACCTCCTACGAGCAGTACTTC
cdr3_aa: CASTGATSYEQYF

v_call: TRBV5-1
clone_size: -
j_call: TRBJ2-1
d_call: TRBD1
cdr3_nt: TGCGCCAGCAGTAACCGGCCAACGGGACAGGGCGGCAATGAGCAGTTCTTC
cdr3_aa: CASSNRPTGQGGNEQFF

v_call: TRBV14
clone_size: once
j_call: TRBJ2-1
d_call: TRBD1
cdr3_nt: TGTGCCAGCAGCACGGGACAGCGCTTTTCCTACAATGAGCAGTTCTTC
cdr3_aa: CASSTGQRFSYNEQFF

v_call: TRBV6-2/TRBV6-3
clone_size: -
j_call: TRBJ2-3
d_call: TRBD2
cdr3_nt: TGTGCCAGCAGTTCTGCGGTAGCGGGGGTAGATACGCAGTATTTT
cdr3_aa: CASSSAVAGVDTQYF

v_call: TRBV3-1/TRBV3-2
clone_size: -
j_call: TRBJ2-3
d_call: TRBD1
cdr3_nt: TGTGCCAGCAGCCCTGAGTGGGGGGGACAGGGGACAGATACGCAGTATTTT
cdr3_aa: CASSPEWGGQGTDTQYF

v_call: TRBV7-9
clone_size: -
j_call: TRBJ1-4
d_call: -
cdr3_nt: TGTGCCAGCCGCACAGGGAAGGAAAAACTGTTTTTT
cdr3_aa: CASRTGKEKLFF

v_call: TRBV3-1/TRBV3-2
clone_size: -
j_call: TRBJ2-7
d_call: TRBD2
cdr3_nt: TGTGCCAGCAGCCAAGGTATCACTAGCGGGGGGGACCCCTACGAGCAGTACTTC
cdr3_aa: CASSQGITSGGDPYEQYF

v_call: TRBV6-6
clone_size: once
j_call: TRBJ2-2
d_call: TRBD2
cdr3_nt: TGTGCCAGCAGTCGGCCCGCGTGGAGGGCGGGGGGGCCCAGCGGGGAGCTGTTTTTT
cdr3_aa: CASSRPAWRAGGPSGELFF

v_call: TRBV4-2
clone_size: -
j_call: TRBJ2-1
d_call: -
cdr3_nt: TGTGCCAGCAGCCAAGTAACAGTTAACAATGAGCAGTTCTTC
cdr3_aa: CASSQVTVNNEQFF

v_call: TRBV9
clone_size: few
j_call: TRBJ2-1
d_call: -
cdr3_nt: TGTGCCAGCAGCGTAGGGACTCCCTCCCGAGAGCAGTTCTTC
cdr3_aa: CASSVGTPSREQFF

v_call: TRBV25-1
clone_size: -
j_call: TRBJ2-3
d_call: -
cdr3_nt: TGTGCCAGCTCAGCATCCACCGGGACGCAGTATTTT
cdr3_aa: CASSASTGTQYF

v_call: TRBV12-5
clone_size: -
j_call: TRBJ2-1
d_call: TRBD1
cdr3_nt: TGTGCTAGTGGTTTTGATTCCGGGACAGCCTACAATGAGCAGTTCTTC
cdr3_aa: CASGFDSGTAYNEQFF

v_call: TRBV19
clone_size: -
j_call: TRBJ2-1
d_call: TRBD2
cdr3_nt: TGTGCCAGTAGTATTTCGCGGGGGGCCCTTTTGTACAATGAGCAGTTCTTC
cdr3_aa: CASSISRGALLYNEQFF

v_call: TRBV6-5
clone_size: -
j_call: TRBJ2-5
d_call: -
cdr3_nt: TGTGCCAGCAGCAGACAGCCTCAAGAGACCCAGTACTTC
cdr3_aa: CASSRQPQETQYF

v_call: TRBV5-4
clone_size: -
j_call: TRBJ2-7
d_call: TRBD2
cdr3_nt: TGTGCCAGCAGCCCCAGCGGGAACACGATATACGAGCAGTACTTC
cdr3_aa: CASSPSGNTIYEQYF

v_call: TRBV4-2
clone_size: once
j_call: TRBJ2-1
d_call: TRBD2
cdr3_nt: TGTGCCAGCAGCCAAACTAGCGGGGGTGCGAACGAGCAGTTCTTC
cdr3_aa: CASSQTSGGANEQFF

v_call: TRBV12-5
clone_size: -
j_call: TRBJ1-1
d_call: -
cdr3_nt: TGTGCTAGTGGTTTAAGCTTTAACACTGAAGCTTTCTTT
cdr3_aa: CASGLSFNTEAFF

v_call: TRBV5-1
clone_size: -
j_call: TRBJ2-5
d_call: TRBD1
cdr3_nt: TGCGCCAGCAGCCATGGACAGGGGATGGGAGAGACCCAGTACTTC
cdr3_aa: CASSHGQGMGETQYF

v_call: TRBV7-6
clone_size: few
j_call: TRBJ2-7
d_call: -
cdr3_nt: TGTGCCAGCAGCCCTACTGATGGGGCGCTGTGGGACGAGCAGTACTTC
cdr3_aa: CASSPTDGALWDEQYF

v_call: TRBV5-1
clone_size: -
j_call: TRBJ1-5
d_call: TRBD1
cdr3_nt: TGCGCCAGCAGCTTGGGGGACAGGGGTGATCAGCCCCAGCATTTT
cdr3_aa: CASSLGDRGDQPQHF

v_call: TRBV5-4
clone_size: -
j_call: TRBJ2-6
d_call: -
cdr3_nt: TGTGCCAGCAGCTTGGTCATTCAGGGGTCTGGGGCCAACGTCCTGACTTTC
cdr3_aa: CASSLVIQGSGANVLTF

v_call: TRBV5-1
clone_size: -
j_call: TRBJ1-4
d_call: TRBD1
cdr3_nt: TGCGCCAGCAGCTCCGAGGGGGCCCATAATGAAAAACTGTTTTTT
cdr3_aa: CASSSEGAHNEKLFF

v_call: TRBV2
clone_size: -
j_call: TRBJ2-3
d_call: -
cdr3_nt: TGTGCCAGCAGTGGCGGGCTAGCGAAGGAGAATACGCAGTATTTT
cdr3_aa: CASSGGLAKENTQYF

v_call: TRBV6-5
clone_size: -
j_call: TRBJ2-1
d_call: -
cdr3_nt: TGTGCCAGCGCCCACAGGGTTCTGGATGAGCAGTTCTTC
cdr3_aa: CASAHRVLDEQFF

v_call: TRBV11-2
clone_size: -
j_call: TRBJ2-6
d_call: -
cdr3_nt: TGTGCCAGCAGCTTAGGACTACGACAATGGTCTGGGGCCAACGTCCTGACTTTC
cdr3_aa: CASSLGLRQWSGANVLTF

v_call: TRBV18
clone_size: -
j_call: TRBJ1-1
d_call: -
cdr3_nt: TGTGCCAGCTCACCTGCGGGGGGTACTGAAGCTTTCTTT
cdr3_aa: CASSPAGGTEAFF

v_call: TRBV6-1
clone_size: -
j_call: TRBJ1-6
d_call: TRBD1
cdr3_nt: TGTGCCAGCAGTGAACTGGGACAGACCCATTCACCCCTCCACTTT
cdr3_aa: CASSELGQTHSPLHF

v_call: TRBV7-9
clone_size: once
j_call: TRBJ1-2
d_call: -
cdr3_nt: TGTGCCAGCAGCTTAGAACAGTTCTATGGCTACACCTTC
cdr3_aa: CASSLEQFYGYTF